Presented here are 17 T cell receptor beta chains from one specimen sequenced in a study of monozygotic twins with cystic fibrosis (dated by TCRdb to about 2021). The library was generated by the immunoSEQ multiplex PCR assay. TCRdb holds this immuneACCESS table with in-frame rearrangements only. Some clones are missing; in checked studies, unresolved V genes explain under half, and the rest has no known cause. The sample profile shows about 36,000 clones; approximately 84% of them were found once. Jointly, the top ten make up 1.5% to 2% of the sample. Sequencing was done on a sample of blood. These receptors were taken from a girl aged 2 to 9 with cystic fibrosis.

The chain is built from TRBV9 and TRBJ2-3; 12 nucleotides line up with TRBD2. The CDR3 totals 19 residues. The germline CDR1 and CDR2 sequences are SGDLS and YYNGEE. V gave up 4 bases and J gave up 0 bases; unmatched junction bases: 12. As DNA, the CDR3 is TGTGCCAGCAGCTCCAGACTAGCGGGGGCCTCCCTTAGCACAGATACGCAGTATTTT. Amino acid sequence: CASSSRLAGASLSTDTQYF.

The chain couples TRBV5-6 to TRBJ1-2; a weak D match, TRBD1 (6 bases). V lost 4 bases to trimming and J lost 0 bases, with 10 bases between them. The length of the CDR3 is 14 residues. Germline V gene data show CDR1 as SGHDT and CDR2 as YYEEEE. In DNA form, the CDR3 reads TGTGCCAGCAGCACGACAGGTACTAACTATGGCTACACCTTC. This gives the protein CASSTTGTNYGYTF.

About this clone itself: Distinct nucleotide sequences in the sample also encode this CDR3. The chain couples TRBV30 to TRBJ1-1, with TRBD1 identical over 11 bases. The CDR3 loop spans 14 amino acids. The trim removed 0 bases at V and 4 bases at J, leaving 1 base unmatched. Germline V gives CDR1 GTSNPN, CDR2 SVGIG (reference sequence). The CDR3 loop reads CAWSVGTGGTEAFF. The DNA of the CDR3 is TGTGCCTGGAGTGTTGGGACAGGGGGCACTGAAGCTTTCTTT.

This clone was detected only once. The V call is TRBV7-2, the J call TRBJ2-1, with 14 bases that match TRBD2. CDR3 length equals 16 residues. Unmatched junction bases numbered 2, after V lost 7 bases and J lost 0 bases. CDR1 and CDR2 (germline): SGHTA, FQGNSA. CDR3 in DNA: TGTGCCAGCACGACTAGCGGGGGGGGCTCCTACAATGAGCAGTTCTTC. The encoded protein is CASTTSGGGSYNEQFF.

CDR3 sequence (DNA): TGTGCCAGCAGCTTGGGTCTAGCGGTAGAAGAGACCCAGTACTTC. Translating it yields CASSLGLAVEETQYF. The chain is built from TRBV5-4 and TRBJ2-5, with 7 bases that match TRBD2. Germline loops: CDR1 SGHNT, CDR2 YYREEE (reference sequence). V gave up 0 bases and J gave up 3 bases; unmatched junction bases: 5. CDR3 length equals 15 residues.

The chain combines TRBV18 with TRBJ2-7; TRBD1 might be the D (5 bases). Germline lookup yields CDR1 KGHSH and CDR2 LQKENI. The CDR3 length is 14 residues. Trimming cost V 3 bases and J 2 bases, with 11 bases left between them. In DNA, the CDR3 is TGTGCCAGCTCACCGCAGGGAAGGGCCTACGAGCAGTACTTC. Translated, it gives CASSPQGRAYEQYF.

This chain links TRBV20-1 with TRBJ2-7; the D is unclear. Germline loops: CDR1 DFQATT, CDR2 SNEGSKA (reference sequence). The CDR3 has 11 amino acids. CDR3 amino acids: CSALPLGWQYF. Here the CDR3 DNA reads TGCAGCGCGCTTCCGTTGGGATGGCAGTACTTC.

This clone appeared a single time. This rearrangement joins TRBV30 to TRBJ2-7; 12 bases align to TRBD2. V was pared by 2 bases and J by 7 bases, with 9 bases of the junction left unmatched. CDR1 and CDR2 (germline): GTSNPN, SVGIG (reference sequence). This CDR3 spans 15 amino acids. The CDR3 is CAWSIPSGGAREQYF. CDR3 DNA sequence: TGTGCCTGGAGTATTCCTAGCGGGGGGGCCCGTGAGCAGTACTTC. The variable domain in full, with the rest retrieved from reference TRBV30 and TRBJ2-7, is SQTIHQWPATLVQPVGSPLSLECTVEGTSNPNLYWYRQAAGRGLQLLFYSVGIGQISSEVPQNLSASRPQDRQFILSSKKLLLSDSGFYLCAWSIPSGGAREQYFGPGTRLTVT.

J is TRBJ2-5 and V is TRBV5-1; no reliable D call. V was pared by 4 bases and J by 2 bases, with 12 bases between. From germline, CDR1 is SGHRS and CDR2 YFSETQ. The CDR3 spans 14 residues. CDR3 bases: TGCGCCAGCAGCGTCATAGCTAAGCAAGAGACCCAGTACTTC. It is translated as CASSVIAKQETQYF. The full variable domain, in which reference TRBV5-1 and TRBJ2-5 provide the parts outside the CDR3, is KAGVTQTPRYLIKTRGQQVTLSCSPISGHRSVSWYQQTPGQGLQFLFEYFSETQRNKGNFPGRFSGRQFSNSRSEMNVSTLELGDSALYLCASSVIAKQETQYFGPGTRLLVL.

The rearrangement uses TRBV5-1 and TRBJ1-1; D unclear. Germline CDR1 and CDR2: SGHRS and YFSETQ. The CDR3 has 13 amino acids. V lost 7 bases and J 0 bases, leaving 10 bases between the germline ends. DNA for the CDR3: TGCGCCAGCGCAGGTTTGGTGAACACTGAAGCTTTCTTT. Protein product: CASAGLVNTEAFF.

The chain recombines TRBV2 with TRBJ2-7; 9 nucleotides agree with TRBD1. Trimming cost V 4 bases and J 2 bases; bases outside gene matches: 12. Germline assignment: CDR1 SNHLY and CDR2 FYNNEI. The CDR3 sequence is 17 residues long. The CDR3 DNA reads TGTGCCAGCAGTGTATTCCGGGACAGGGAAGGTCCCTACGAGCAGTACTTC. It codes for CASSVFRDREGPYEQYF.

The chain combines TRBV19 with TRBJ2-7, with D hard to call. The germline V gene encodes CDR1 LNHDA and CDR2 SQIVND (reference sequence). The V end was cut by 2 bases, the J end by 2 bases, with 10 bases between. The CDR3 runs 14 residues. For the CDR3, the DNA is TGTGCCAGTAGTATATCACTTCGGACCTACGAGCAGTACTTC. This sequence encodes CASSISLRTYEQYF.

The chain joins TRBV29-1 to TRBJ2-4; D is perhaps TRBD1 (5 bases). The CDR3 sequence is 17 residues long. Germline V gives CDR1 SQVTM, CDR2 ANQGSEA. Trimming took 4 bases from V and 0 from J, leaving 19 bases between them. CDR3 region: CSVAQRQTFLAKNIQYF. The CDR3 bases are TGCAGCGTTGCCCAAAGACAGACTTTTCTAGCCAAAAACATTCAGTACTTC. The full variable domain, with the rest looked up from reference TRBV29-1 and TRBJ2-4, is SAVISQKPSRDICQRGTSLTIQCQVDSQVTMMFWYRQQPGQSLTLIATANQGSEATYESGFVIDKFPISRPNLTFSTLTVSNMSPEDSSIYLCSVAQRQTFLAKNIQYFGAGTRLSVL.

The rearrangement links TRBV18 to TRBJ1-3; 7 bases align to TRBD1. V shed 3 bases and J 1 base; nucleotides not matched to a gene: 9. CDR1 is KGHSH and CDR2 is LQKENI in the germline V gene. This CDR3 is 17 amino acids long. This CDR3 is CASSPLPRDSSGNTIYF. For the CDR3, the DNA is TGTGCCAGCTCACCTCTCCCGCGGGACAGTTCTGGAAACACCATATATTTT.

The chain couples TRBV10-3 to TRBJ1-2; the D is unclear. Germline V gene sequence: CDR1 ENHRY, CDR2 SYGVKD. The CDR3 totals 10 residues. Trimming cost V 6 bases and J 7 bases, with 6 bases left between them. This CDR3 reads CAIRNGGYTF. For the CDR3, the DNA is TGTGCCATCAGAAACGGTGGCTACACCTTC.

The chain links TRBV5-6 to TRBJ1-4; D is possibly TRBD1 (5 bases). Between the trimmed V and J ends, which lost 0 bases and 4 bases, there was a span of 10 bases. CDR1 is SGHDT, CDR2 YYEEEE, per germline. The CDR3 totals 15 residues. The CDR3 reads CASSLVSGSNEKLFF. The CDR3 nucleotides are TGTGCCAGCAGCTTGGTGTCAGGGAGTAATGAAAAACTGTTTTTT.

The genes are TRBV6-5 and TRBJ2-5, with D unclear. This CDR3 region has 13 residues. Looked up from germline, CDR1 is MNHEY and CDR2 is SVGAGI. The V end lost 0 bases, the J end lost 5 bases, and 7 bases lay between the germline ends. CDR3 in amino acids: CASSYSERETQYF. CDR3 nucleotides: TGTGCCAGCAGTTACTCCGAACGTGAGACCCAGTACTTC.